Reported below is one TCR beta chain. Its specificity is not known. These data originate in a study of T cells in tuberculosis. Study context: In South Africa, adults with active tuberculosis were compared with IGRA-negative and latently infected IGRA-positive adolescents.

Method: immunoSEQ multiplex PCR; TCRdb's copy keeps in-frame clones and lacks some. The sample yields 30,000 to 40,000 clones, 95% to 97% seen once. On average approximately 90,000 T cells per donor were immunosequenced. The V end lost 4 bases, the J end lost 1 base, and 17 bases lay between the germline ends. CDR3 length equals 16 residues. Germline CDR1 reads SGDLS; CDR2 reads YYNGEE. Study-wide results and limits: Samples were chosen by availability of cryopreserved specimens.

The rearrangement links TRBV9 to TRBJ1-2; no clear D gene. Sequencing was carried out using PBMCs. This clonotype originated in a donor between 10 and 35 years old with latent tuberculosis or without tuberculosis infection. CDR3 coding DNA: TGTGCCAGCAGCCCGCCGACCCAACAGAATAACTATGGCTACACCTTC. This gives the protein CASSPPTQQNNYGYTF.